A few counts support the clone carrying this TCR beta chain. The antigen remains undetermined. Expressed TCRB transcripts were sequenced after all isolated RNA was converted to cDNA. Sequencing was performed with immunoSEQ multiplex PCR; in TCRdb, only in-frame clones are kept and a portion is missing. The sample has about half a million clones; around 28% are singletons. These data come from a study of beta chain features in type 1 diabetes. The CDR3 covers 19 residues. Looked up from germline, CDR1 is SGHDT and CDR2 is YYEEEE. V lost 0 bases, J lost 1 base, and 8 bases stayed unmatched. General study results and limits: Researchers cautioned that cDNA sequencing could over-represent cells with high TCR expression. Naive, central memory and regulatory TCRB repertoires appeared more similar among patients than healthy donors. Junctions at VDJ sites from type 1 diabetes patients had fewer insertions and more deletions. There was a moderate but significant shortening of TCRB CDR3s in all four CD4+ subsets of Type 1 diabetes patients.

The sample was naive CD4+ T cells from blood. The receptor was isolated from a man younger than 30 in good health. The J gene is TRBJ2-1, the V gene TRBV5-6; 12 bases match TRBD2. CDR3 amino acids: CASSLATKGLAGSYNEQFF. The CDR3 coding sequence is TGTGCCAGCAGCTTGGCCACAAAAGGACTAGCGGGATCCTACAATGAGCAGTTCTTC.